The 28 T cell receptor beta chains reported below all come from one sample, sequenced in a study of CD8 T cells in ankylosing spondylitis. TCRdb processed the 5' RACE reads anew with MiXCR; each CDR3 protein has one entry. Found here are 80,000 to 100,000 distinct CDR3 sequences, 8.5% to 9% of them singletons; the top ten hold roughly 5%. The sample consisted of blood, either unsorted or a sorted T cell fraction (not recorded which). The receptor source for this set is a male donor with ankylosing spondylitis or in good health (not recorded which).

At least ten counts were recorded for this clonotype. The rearrangement uses TRBV29-1 and TRBJ1-1, with 7 bases that match TRBD1. Losses at the gene ends were 7 bases for V and 1 base for J; bases not matched to a gene: 6. The CDR3 loop spans 13 amino acids. Per the germline V gene, CDR1 is SQVTM and CDR2 is ANQGSEA. In DNA, the CDR3 is TGCAGCGCTGTGGGACAGACGAACACTGAAGCTTTCTTT. Translating gives CSAVGQTNTEAFF.

About this clonotype: This may be a read error, as it is one base from a much larger clone. The V gene is TRBV15, the J gene TRBJ1-1; D may be TRBD1 (6 bases). Germline V gene lookup returns CDR1 LNHNV and CDR2 YYDKDF (reference sequence). The CDR3 runs 16 residues. The CDR3 here is CAASRDPGAVNTEAFF. CDR3 nucleotides: TGTGCCGCCAGCAGAGATCCGGGGGCTGTGAACACTGAAGCTTTCTTT.

This clonotype was counted at least ten times. This rearrangement joins TRBV5-1 to TRBJ2-7, with 12 bases identical to TRBD1. The trim removed 2 bases at V and 3 bases at J, leaving 6 bases unmatched. CDR1 and CDR2 (germline): SGHRS, YFSETQ. CDR3 length: 16 amino acids. The CDR3 nucleotides are TGCGCCAGCAGCTTTGGGGGACAGGGGGCGAACTACGAGCAGTACTTC. Translating gives CASSFGGQGANYEQYF. The whole variable domain, remainder taken from reference TRBV5-1 and TRBJ2-7, is KAGVTQTPRYLIKTRGQQVTLSCSPISGHRSVSWYQQTPGQGLQFLFEYFSETQRNKGNFPGRFSGRQFSNSRSEMNVSTLELGDSALYLCASSFGGQGANYEQYFGPGTRLTVT.

This clonotype was counted between two and nine times. The rearrangement uses TRBV3-1 and TRBJ2-7; TRBD1 is a possible D gene (5 bases). Germline loops: CDR1 LGHDT, CDR2 YNNKEL (reference sequence). The length of the CDR3 is 14 residues. V was clipped by 1 base and J by 0 bases, with 7 bases between them. The CDR3 loop reads CASSQVDNSYEQYF. The DNA of the CDR3 is TGTGCCAGCAGCCAAGTGGACAACTCCTACGAGCAGTACTTC.

This clonotype was observed many times. This chain joins TRBV2 and TRBJ1-1, with D unclear. CDR1 and CDR2 (germline): SNHLY, FYNNEI. Deletions cut 4 bases from V and 1 base from J, with 7 bases between. The CDR3 is 13 residues long. The CDR3 spells CASSANANTEAFF. CDR3 nucleotide sequence: TGTGCCAGCAGTGCTAACGCGAACACTGAAGCTTTCTTT. Full variable domain (rest looked up from reference TRBV2 and TRBJ1-1): EPEVTQTPSHQVTQMGQEVILRCVPISNHLYFYWYRQILGQKVEFLVSFYNNEISEKSEIFDDQFSVERPDGSNFTLKIRSTKLEDSAMYFCASSANANTEAFFGQGTRLTVV.

This clonotype was detected ten times or more. The chain carries TRBV20-1 and TRBJ2-7, with 7 bases lining up with TRBD1. This CDR3 comprises 13 residues. Germline assignment: CDR1 DFQATT and CDR2 SNEGSKA (reference sequence). V shed 6 bases and J 3 bases; nucleotides not matched to a gene: 8. This CDR3 is CSAAVRTGYEQYF. CDR3 in DNA: TGCAGTGCGGCGGTGAGGACAGGCTACGAGCAGTACTTC.

This clonotype was recorded a few times. A single base separates this from a much larger clone, so it may be a read error. The chain carries TRBV15 and TRBJ2-5; 8 bases fit TRBD2. The CDR3 contains 17 residues. The trim removed 5 bases at V and 1 base at J, leaving 12 bases unmatched. In germline, CDR1 is LNHNV, CDR2 YYDKDF (reference sequence). Here the CDR3 reads CATSELSSGASQETQYF. As DNA, the CDR3 is TGTGCCACCAGCGAACTAAGTAGCGGGGCGAGCCAAGAGACCCAGTACTTC.

To note about this clonotype: A much larger clone differs by one base, so this may be a read error. This chain connects TRBV3-1 to TRBJ2-3; TRBD2 matches at 9 bases. Unmatched junction bases numbered 10, after V lost 11 bases and J lost 4 bases. The CDR3 is 14 residues long. Germline CDR1 LGHDT, CDR2 YNNKEL (reference sequence). CDR3 DNA sequence: TGTGCCTCCTGTCTAGCGGGGATTCCAGATACGCAGTATTTT. It specifies CASCLAGIPDTQYF.

This clonotype was picked up many times. The rearrangement uses TRBV5-1 and TRBJ2-7; tentatively, D is TRBD2 (6 bases). The CDR3 length is 15 residues. Germline V lookup: CDR1 SGHRS, CDR2 YFSETQ. Trimming shortened V by 4 bases and J by 2 bases, and 16 bases separated the two germline ends. The CDR3 coding sequence is TGCGCCAGCAGCCCCCGGGACTCTTTTCCCTACGAGCAGTACTTC. Translating gives CASSPRDSFPYEQYF.

This rearrangement joins TRBV29-1 to TRBJ2-7, with a possible D match to TRBD2 (7 bases). CDR1 SQVTM and CDR2 ANQGSEA come from the germline V gene. The CDR3 is 11 amino acids. With 4 bases removed from V and 7 bases from J, the gap between germline ends came to 11 bases. CDR3 residues: CSVVGGGEQYF. The DNA of the CDR3 is TGCAGCGTTGTAGGGGGGGGAGAGCAGTACTTC.

This clonotype was recorded at least ten times. V and J are TRBV7-9 and TRBJ2-1, with D uncertain. The CDR3 extends over 14 amino acids. V lost 5 bases to trimming and J lost 3 bases, with 11 bases between them. Germline CDR1 reads SEHNR; CDR2 reads FQNEAQ (reference sequence). CDR3 residues: CASSPTSNYNEQFF. As DNA, the CDR3 is TGTGCCAGCAGCCCCACGAGCAACTACAATGAGCAGTTCTTC.

This clonotype was recorded at least ten times. V and J are TRBV6-6 and TRBJ2-3; D gene ambiguous. The CDR3 runs 11 residues. The germline CDR1 and CDR2 sequences are MNHNY and SVGAGI (reference sequence). The V end lost 7 bases, the J end lost 7 bases, and 9 bases lay between the germline ends. CDR3 in DNA: TGTGCCAGCACTTTAGGAAATACGCAGTATTTT. Amino acids: CASTLGNTQYF.

The V and J genes are TRBV12-3 or TRBV12-4 and TRBJ1-1; D is uncertain. V lost 6 bases and J lost 1, with 12 bases in between. The CDR3 contains 14 residues. This CDR3 reads CASSRQTANTEAFF. DNA of the CDR3: TGTGCCAGCAGCCGGCAGACGGCGAACACTGAAGCTTTCTTT.

V gene TRBV28 combines with J gene TRBJ1-5; 9 nucleotides align to TRBD1. The junction had 13 bases not matched to a gene; V was cut back by 3 bases and J by 4 bases. The CDR3 consists of 18 residues. Per the germline V gene, CDR1 is MDHEN and CDR2 is SYDVKM. The CDR3 sequence is CASSFSNRDREGNQPQHF. DNA for the CDR3: TGTGCCAGCAGTTTCTCGAACCGGGACAGGGAAGGGAATCAGCCCCAGCATTTT.

About this clonotype itself: One base away lies a much larger clone, so this may be a sequencing read error. The gene calls are TRBV28 and TRBJ2-7, with D possibly being TRBD1 (6 bases). The germline V gene encodes CDR1 MDHEN and CDR2 SYDVKM. CDR3 size: 12 residues. The V gene lost 10 bases and the J gene lost 4 bases, with 14 bases spanning the gap. The CDR3 sequence is CATSSGQYEQYF. CDR3 in DNA: TGTGCCACCAGCTCGGGACAATACGAGCAGTACTTC.

This chain uses TRBV24-1 with TRBJ2-5, with 7 positions matching TRBD1. Germline trimming cut 3 bases from V and 4 bases from J; bases unmatched to any gene: 4. This CDR3 spans 14 amino acids. Germline CDR1 is KGHDR and CDR2 is SFDVKD. The CDR3 sequence is CATSDRQGRETQYF. As DNA, the CDR3 is TGTGCCACCAGTGATAGACAGGGAAGAGAGACCCAGTACTTC.

This clonotype has a count of ten or more. The rearrangement joins TRBV27 to TRBJ2-5; tentatively, D is TRBD2 (6 bases). V dropped 0 bases and J dropped 2 bases, with 16 bases sitting between them. The CDR3 covers 17 residues. The germline gives CDR1 MNHEY, CDR2 SMNVEV (reference sequence). The CDR3 is CASSLSWRVRVQETQYF. The DNA of the CDR3 is TGTGCCAGCAGTTTATCGTGGAGGGTCAGAGTGCAAGAGACCCAGTACTTC.

At least ten counts were recorded for this clonotype. The chain employs TRBV27 and TRBJ2-7; 7 nucleotides agree with TRBD1. The junction had 10 bases not matched to a gene; V was cut back by 1 base and J by 4 bases. This CDR3 comprises 16 residues. Germline assignment: CDR1 MNHEY and CDR2 SMNVEV (reference sequence). The CDR3 loop is CASSLFPTGPAYEQYF. The CDR3 nucleotides are TGTGCCAGCAGTTTATTCCCGACAGGGCCTGCTTACGAGCAGTACTTC.

The table lists this clonotype with many counts. The rearrangement links TRBV20-1 to TRBJ2-3; D is unclear. Between the trimmed V and J ends, which lost 0 bases and 2 bases, there was a span of 12 bases. There are 15 residues in the CDR3. The germline CDR1 and CDR2 sequences are DFQATT and SNEGSKA (reference sequence). The CDR3 region is CSARDRSTSTDTQYF. The CDR3 DNA reads TGCAGTGCTAGAGATCGGTCCACCTCCACAGATACGCAGTATTTT.

This clonotype was found many times. The chain employs TRBV11-2 and TRBJ1-4; D is unresolved. V was trimmed by 8 bases and J by 0 bases, leaving 7 bases between them. CDR1 SGHAT and CDR2 FQNNGV come from the germline V gene. This CDR3 is 13 amino acids long. CDR3 nucleotide sequence: TGTGCCAGCGCCACTTCAACTAATGAAAAACTGTTTTTT. Translation gives CASATSTNEKLFF.

This clonotype was seen many times. The chain has TRBV6-1 and TRBJ2-6, with a possible D match to TRBD1 (6 bases). Trimming removed 5 bases at V and 6 bases at J, with 17 bases between. This CDR3 has 16 amino acids. Looked up from germline, CDR1 is MNHNS and CDR2 is SASEGT. CDR3 nucleotides: TGTGCCAGCAGTAGGGACAAGGGTCGCTCGGCCAACGTCCTGACTTTC. It codes for CASSRDKGRSANVLTF.

Many counts were recorded for this clonotype. This chain uses TRBV28 with TRBJ2-7; 7 bases map to TRBD1. There are 15 residues in the CDR3. V lost 4 bases to trimming and J lost 2 bases; unmatched junction nucleotides: 8. Germline V gene sequence: CDR1 MDHEN, CDR2 SYDVKM. CDR3 region: CASSSSGQPPYEQYF. CDR3 DNA: TGTGCCAGCAGTTCGTCGGGACAGCCTCCCTACGAGCAGTACTTC.

This clonotype occurred many times. The rearrangement links TRBV10-3 to TRBJ2-7; no definite D call. Germline V lookup: CDR1 ENHRY, CDR2 SYGVKD. The CDR3 contains 14 residues. The V and J ends lost 0 bases and 3 bases respectively, with 9 bases between them. The CDR3 nucleotides are TGTGCCATCAGTGAGTCCCCGAGCAACTACGAGCAGTACTTC. Its translation: CAISESPSNYEQYF.

Ten or more counts support this clonotype. The chain has TRBV6-5 and TRBJ2-3; D is perhaps TRBD1 or TRBD2 (5 bases each). Germline CDR1 MNHEY, CDR2 SVGAGI. V lost 2 bases to trimming and J lost 4 bases, with 19 bases between them. The length of the CDR3 is 17 residues. CDR3 sequence reads: CASSYEGPPGASDTQYF. In nucleotides, the CDR3 is TGTGCCAGCAGTTACGAGGGGCCACCTGGGGCCTCAGATACGCAGTATTTT.

This clonotype was observed many times. This rearrangement joins TRBV12-3 or TRBV12-4 to TRBJ1-1; the D gene is possibly TRBD1 (6 bases). The CDR3 loop spans 15 amino acids. Trimming took 6 bases from V and 2 from J, leaving 16 bases between them. The CDR3 loop reads CASSHEGGRNTEAFF. CDR3 sequence (DNA): TGTGCCAGCAGCCATGAGGGGGGGCGCAACACTGAAGCTTTCTTT.

The table lists this clonotype with a few counts. Its ends do not fully match the called genes, so a read error is possible. The chain links TRBV20-1 to TRBJ2-2, with D maybe TRBD1 (6 bases). The CDR3 length is 17 residues. CDR1 and CDR2 from the germline V gene are DFQATT and SNEGSKA (reference sequence). The CDR3 reads CCARDWVRGDGAGELFF. The CDR3 DNA reads TGCTGTGCTAGAGATTGGGTCAGGGGAGACGGCGCCGGGGAGCTGTTTTTT.

The sample holds many counts of this clonotype. This sequence joins TRBV6-1 and TRBJ1-2; D is possibly TRBD1 (5 bases). The V end was cut by 7 bases, the J end by 2 bases, with 17 bases between. This CDR3 comprises 15 residues. Germline V gene lookup returns CDR1 MNHNS and CDR2 SASEGT. This chain's CDR3 is CASIDRGTANYGYTF. In DNA form, the CDR3 reads TGTGCCAGCATCGATAGAGGGACGGCGAACTATGGCTACACCTTC.

This clonotype was detected many times. This rearrangement joins TRBV12-3 or TRBV12-4 to TRBJ2-7; a possible D gene is TRBD1 (6 bases). The CDR3 loop spans 15 amino acids. V was pared by 3 bases and J by 1 base, with 13 bases between. The chain's CDR3 is CASSLDSYMSYEQYF. The DNA for the CDR3 is TGTGCCAGCAGTTTGGACAGTTATATGTCCTACGAGCAGTACTTC.